A selection of T cell receptor beta chains follows, all from one sample in a study of blood T cell repertoires in COVID-19. The table came from immunoSEQ multiplex PCR; TCRdb's copy has only in-frame clones and leaves some out. The table records about 150,000 clones, around 90% of them present only once. Sequences were obtained from peripheral blood. Receptor source: a human donor in a cohort sampled during active COVID-19. The CDR3 runs from the conserved cysteine through the conserved F or W. A D gene is named only where the DNA matches it firmly. Rows give clone size only sometimes, using once, few, many, or a class for an expanded clone.

D	V	length	size	J	DNA	CDR3
TRBD1	TRBV2	16	.	TRBJ1-4	TGTGCCAGCAGTGAGACTGACAGGGCCCTCAGCGAAAAACTGTTTTTT	CASSETDRALSEKLFF
TRBD1	TRBV18	15	.	TRBJ1-1	TGTGCCAGCTCTCTTTGGACAGGGCGGAACACTGAAGCTTTCTTT	CASSLWTGRNTEAFF
.	TRBV5-8	14	once	TRBJ1-1	TGTGCCAGCAGACTGGACAGTGCGGACACTGAAGCTTTCTTT	CASRLDSADTEAFF
.	TRBV7-9	14	.	TRBJ2-7	TGTGCCAGCAGCTTCTATTCAGGGGACTACGAGCAGTACTTC	CASSFYSGDYEQYF
.	TRBV27	13	.	TRBJ1-2	TGTGCCAGCAGGGGGGCCACAAGACATGGCTACACCTTC	CASRGATRHGYTF
TRBD2	TRBV4-3	19	once	TRBJ2-3	TGCGCCAGCAGCCCAGGACTAGCGGGGGCACCCCTCTCCACAGATACGCAGTATTTT	CASSPGLAGAPLSTDTQYF
TRBD1	TRBV19	17	.	TRBJ1-6	TGTGCCAGTAGTCCAGGACAGGGATCGGGTGGTAATTCACCCCTCCACTTT	CASSPGQGSGGNSPLHF
.	TRBV3-1/TRBV3-2	15	.	TRBJ2-1	TGTGCCAGCAGCCAGGACTTGGTAGGTTCCAATGAGCAGTTCTTC	CASSQDLVGSNEQFF
TRBD1	TRBV11-2	17	.	TRBJ1-2	TGTGCCAGCAGCTTAGTCCCTCCCCGGGACAGCCTCTATGGCTACACCTTC	CASSLVPPRDSLYGYTF
.	TRBV6-6	12	once	TRBJ1-1	TGTGCCAGCAGTTACTCGCAGGGTGAAGCTTTCTTT	CASSYSQGEAFF
.	TRBV6-5	12	.	TRBJ1-3	TGTGCCAGCAGGAGGGAGGAAAACACCATATATTTT	CASRREENTIYF
.	TRBV19	13	.	TRBJ1-2	TGTGCCAGTAGTCCCTCGACAGACTATGGCTACACCTTC	CASSPSTDYGYTF
TRBD1	TRBV11-2	13	.	TRBJ2-4	TGTGCCAGCAGCTTTAAGGGGGCGGACATTCAGTACTTC	CASSFKGADIQYF
.	TRBV6-5	14	.	TRBJ2-7	TGTGCCAGCAGTTATCGAGGCCGATCCTACGAGCAGTACTTC	CASSYRGRSYEQYF
.	TRBV30	13	.	TRBJ1-1	TGTGCCTGGAGTGTAAGTTGGAGCACTGAAGCTTTCTTT	CAWSVSWSTEAFF
.	TRBV11-2	16	.	TRBJ1-3	TGTGCCAGCAGCTTAGATCCGAAGCCCGCTGGAAACACCATATATTTT	CASSLDPKPAGNTIYF
TRBD2	TRBV4-1	17	.	TRBJ2-1	TGCGCCAGCAGCCAAGAGTTCGTAGCGGGGGTCTACAATGAGCAGTTCTTC	CASSQEFVAGVYNEQFF
.	TRBV19	15	.	TRBJ2-1	TGTGCCAGTAGCAATACAGGGTTGCCCTACAATGAGCAGTTCTTC	CASSNTGLPYNEQFF
TRBD2	TRBV5-6	16	.	TRBJ2-3	TGTGCCAGCAGCTTGGAGGTAGCGGGGGGTAGTGATACGCAGTATTTT	CASSLEVAGGSDTQYF
TRBD2	TRBV18	17	.	TRBJ2-5	TGTGCCAGCTCACCACGGCGTTCTAGCGGGGGGGAAGAGACCCAGTACTTC	CASSPRRSSGGEETQYF